These 2 T cell receptor beta chains came from one sample sequenced in a study of blood T cell repertoires in COVID-19. Repertoires were generated with immunoSEQ multiplex PCR, while TCRdb's copy carries only in-frame clones and drops some. The table shows approximately 180,000 clones, with roughly 84% occurring only once. Sample: peripheral blood. All receptors derive from a person between 65 and 80 years old with COVID-19, enrolled during active disease.

V usage is TRBV4-3 and J usage is TRBJ2-2; perhaps TRBD2 as D (6 bases). Trimming pared 3 bases from V and 3 bases from J, leaving 20 bases between. CDR1 is LGHNA, CDR2 YSLEER, per germline. This CDR3 has 18 residues. The DNA for the CDR3 is TGCGCCAGCAGCCAGGGACGGGGACTCGGACGGGACACCGGGGAGCTGTTTTTT. This encodes CASSQGRGLGRDTGELFF.

The chain couples TRBV12-3 or TRBV12-4 to TRBJ1-2; D unresolved. Trimming left V 6 bases short and J 1 base short, with 9 bases between. There are 13 residues in the CDR3. CDR3 amino acids: CASRAGGNYGYTF. In nucleotides, the CDR3 is TGTGCCAGCAGAGCGGGAGGTAACTATGGCTACACCTTC.